This record concerns one T cell receptor beta chain sequence. Its antigen remains undetermined. No base quality information exists; no much larger clone differs at one position. Using the deep immunoSEQ assay, multiplex PCR amplified TCR CDR3 regions from genomic DNA. Extracted genomic DNA from each cell subset was spread evenly across all wells of several immunoSEQ 96-well plates, with each plate serving as a replicate. For sorted subsets, approximately 190 ng of genomic DNA, equivalent to some 33,000 T cell genomes, went into each replicate PCR. Purified libraries were measured with a Qubit 3.0 fluorometer, size-checked on a Bioanalyzer 2100, and measured again with the KAPA Library Quantification kit. Each immunoSEQ 96-well plate was sequenced on its own single-read 150-cycle Illumina NextSeq 550 flow cell. The source study handled its data this way. Because the immunoSEQ output held only junctional sequences and lacked quality scores, the filtering could not match the filtering applied to full-length reads. Sequences were annotated with PyIR, a Python wrapper for IgBLAST v1.9, and V/J genes and CDR3 were assigned using IMGT germline references. Reads with weak V/J assignments (E-value above 1e-6), missing CDR3, stop codons, out-of-frame junctions, or ambiguous translated residues were removed. V3J clonotypes were defined by identical inferred V gene, J gene, and CDR3 amino acid sequence. Percentage overlap between repertoires was computed as shared unique clonotypes divided by the size of the smaller repertoire. Three approaches were used to assess repertoire richness: RTK rarefaction, the Chao1 estimator, and Recon v2.1 estimates of unobserved clonotypes. Generation probabilities for all TCRbeta clonotypes obtained by the gDNA method from several donors were computed using OLGA. The source is immuneACCESS, and TCRdb retained only in-frame sequences with V and J called. Part of the clones is not carried over; for the studies checked, unresolved V genes explain less than half of this, and the remainder is unexplained. V, J and clone size derive from that table, while D and trimming were established from the DNA sequence. Within this sample are 2 million to 2.5 million clones, with 90% to 95% of them counted one time only. The leading ten clones occupy 0.36% of the sample.

The entry originates in a study of shared clonotypes between healthy human individuals (TCRdb year 2020). With regard to the full study: The cohort included a few men and two women between 18 and 49 years of age. For each donor, three plates each were used for CD4 naive and CD4 memory, two plates were used for CD8 naive, and one plate was used for CD8 memory. Between about 0.9 and 9 billion PBMCs per donor were obtained by leukapheresis. Blood TCR repertoires of five healthy adults were deeply sequenced to estimate repertoire size and the extent of clonotype sharing between individuals. To increase sequencing depth and limit assay-specific biases, TCR repertoire library preparation and sequencing were carried out by different laboratories using diverse techniques.

Donors were healthy HIV-negative adults with no recently reported acute infections or vaccinations. Only Caucasian adults living in Nashville, Tennessee, USA were represented among the donors. Magnetic negative selection was used to enrich CD4+ T cells, after which naive cells were positively selected on CD45RA and the negative fraction became the memory subset. Blood was collected by leukapheresis, and PBMCs were isolated by Ficoll-Histopaque density gradient centrifugation and then cryopreserved in liquid nitrogen vapor phase. Analytical flow cytometry was used to check the purity and quantity of every magnetically sorted T cell population. Genomic DNA was isolated from every sorted fraction and measured by UV absorbance on a Nanodrop 2000c. The germline V gene sets CDR1 to KGHSH and CDR2 to LQKENI. Including cysteine and phenylalanine, the CDR3 has 15 amino acids. Only CDR3 DNA remains: 45 bases, in frame from the first base. For this chain, trimming is 5 bases at the V end and 8 bases at the J end, and the number of junction bases without a gene match is 6.

Results the study describes overall, beyond this receptor: Estimated clonotype richness was generally larger for naive than for memory subsets. Based on pairwise subsampling, the degree of clonotype sharing among donors was expected to be affected by sequencing depth. About 4.5% of naive CD4, 3.5% of naive CD8, 2.3% of memory CD4, and about 0.4% of memory CD8 clonotypes were shared across several donors. Compared with non-shared clonotypes, the clonotypes found in all four sorted-subset donors had higher generation probabilities. The small number of donors limited the genetic and exposure-history diversity represented. Incomplete sequencing was indicated by rarefaction of sorted-subset datasets, despite the large sequencing depth. Only blood was sampled, and tissue TCR repertoires likely differ from those in blood.

Sequencing was done on a sample of naive CD4+ T cells from PBMCs. This specimen's cell subset or site label, per the study, means: CD45RA+ positively selected. The V and J segments used are TRBV18 and TRBJ2-1, and TRBD2 aligns with 13 junction nucleotides. The clonotype was recovered from a man younger than 35 in good health. Some clones in this sample may be carry-over from other donors' samples. CDR3 region: CASSALAGGVDEQFF. The DNA sequence is as follows: TGTGCCAGCTCAGCACTAGCGGGAGGGGTCGATGAGCAGTTCTTC. Outside the CDR3, residues come from the reference TRBV18 and TRBJ2-1 proteins, so the full variable domain is: NAGVMQNPRHLVRRRGQEARLRCSPMKGHSHVYWYRQLPEEGLKFMVYLQKENIIDESGMPKERFSAEFPKEGPSILRIQQVVRGDSAAYFCASSALAGGVDEQFFGPGTRLTVL.